The rows below give T cell receptor beta chains drawn from one sample of a study of T cells in Graves' hyperthyroidism and ophthalmopathy. Using its own MiXCR run on the multiplex PCR reads, TCRdb lists one record per CDR3 protein. Of more than 40,000 distinct CDR3 sequences in the sample, around half are singletons; the top ten hold 30% to 40%. Sequencing was done on a sample of peripheral blood or thyroid tissue (not recorded which). The receptors here all came from a woman in her fifties or sixties with Graves' hyperthyroidism. The CDR3 runs from the conserved cysteine through the conserved F or W. A D gene is named only where the DNA matches it firmly. A clone size is listed for some rows: how often the clone was seen (once, few, many), or a class if it is expanded.

>TRBJ1-2|TRBV25-1|few|-
CASSQGDRGYTF
TGTGCCAGCAGTCAAGGGGATCGCGGCTACACCTTC
>TRBJ1-6|TRBV14|-|-
CASSPANSPLHF
TGTGCCAGCAGCCCTGCCAATTCACCCCTCCACTTT
>TRBJ2-2|TRBV4-1|-|-
CASSQDLANSGNTGELFF
TGCGCCAGCAGCCAAGATCTCGCTAACTCTGGAAACACCGGGGAGCTGTTTTTT
>TRBJ2-5|TRBV19|many|-
CASSIVGRPQETQYF
TGTGCCAGTAGTATAGTTGGGAGACCCCAAGAGACCCAGTACTTC
>TRBJ2-7|TRBV6-6|many|-
CASSYSVRVGLGNEQYF
TGTGCCAGCAGTTACTCAGTTCGTGTCGGGTTAGGGAACGAGCAGTACTTC
>TRBJ1-6|TRBV2|-|-
CASSSFQGNNSPLLF
TGTGCCAGCAGCTCCTTCCAAGGGAATAATTCACCCCTCCTCTTC
>TRBJ2-5|TRBV10-3|few|TRBD2
CAISGAGNLETQYF
TGTGCCATCAGTGGAGCGGGAAATCTAGAGACCCAGTACTTC
>TRBJ1-2|TRBV4-3|-|-
CASSQEGRGNYGYTF
TGCGCCAGCAGCCAAGAGGGCAGGGGAAACTATGGCTACACCTTC
>TRBJ1-5|TRBV5-6|many|-
CASSSQGTNQPQHF
TGTGCCAGCAGCTCACAGGGCACCAATCAGCCCCAGCATTTT
>TRBJ2-1|TRBV7-8|few|-
CASSPSNEQFF
TGTGCCAGCAGCCCTAGCAATGAGCAGTTCTTC
>TRBJ1-6|TRBV14|many|TRBD1
CASSRGQPNSPLHF
TGTGCCAGCAGCCGGGGACAGCCAAATTCACCCCTCCACTTT
>TRBJ1-2|TRBV29-1|-|-
CSLDSGNYGYTF
TGCAGCTTAGACAGCGGGAACTATGGCTACACCTTC
>TRBJ2-5|TRBV20-1|-|TRBD2
CSAMTSGIETQYF
TGCAGTGCTATGACTAGCGGGATTGAGACCCAGTACTTC
>TRBJ2-2|TRBV7-2|-|TRBD2
CASSFPGLAGTGELFF
TGTGCCAGCAGCTTTCCGGGACTAGCGGGGACCGGGGAGCTGTTTTTT
>TRBJ1-4|TRBV29-1|many|-
CSVETGEKLFF
TGCAGCGTTGAAACTGGTGAAAAACTGTTTTTT
>TRBJ2-1|TRBV5-5|few|TRBD2
CASSFGTTYNEQFF
TGTGCCAGCAGTTTCGGGACTACCTACAATGAGCAGTTCTTC
>TRBJ1-4|TRBV10-2|-|-
CASRDTNGEKLFF
TGCGCCAGCAGGGACACGAACGGTGAAAAACTGTTTTTT
>TRBJ1-3|TRBV27|-|TRBD1
CASSSIGQGATGLNTIYF
TGTGCCAGCAGCTCCATCGGACAGGGGGCGACTGGCTTAAACACCATATATTTT
>TRBJ1-4|TRBV25-1|-|-
CASSEYGEKLFF
TGTGCCAGCAGTGAATATGGAGAAAAACTGTTTTTT
>TRBJ2-2|TRBV19|-|-
CAAARWTGELFF
TGTGCTGCGGCGAGATGGACCGGGGAGCTGTTTTTT
>TRBJ2-5|TRBV6-1|many|TRBD1
CASSGGTGTGKTQYF
TGTGCCAGCAGTGGCGGGACAGGGACGGGAAAGACCCAGTACTTC
>TRBJ2-5|TRBV20-1|many|TRBD1
CSATRQGLWETQYF
TGCAGTGCTACGAGACAGGGGCTTTGGGAGACCCAGTACTTC
>TRBJ1-2|TRBV7-9|many|-
CASSLGQSYGYTF
TGTGCCAGCAGCTTAGGCCAGAGCTATGGCTACACCTTC
>TRBJ1-5|TRBV7-6|-|-
CASSAGPNYEHF
TGTGCCAGCAGCGCCGGGCCAAACTACGAGCATTTT
>TRBJ1-6|TRBV7-8|-|-
CASSLDGGSSPLHF
TGTGCCAGCAGCTTAGACGGGGGGAGTTCACCCCTCCACTTT
>TRBJ2-3|TRBV7-9|many|-
CASSQGTSAQDTQYF
TGTGCCAGCAGCCAAGGGACCAGTGCGCAAGATACGCAGTATTTT
>TRBJ1-1|TRBV4-1|many|-
CASSQPEGGAEAFF
TGCGCCAGCAGCCAGCCCGAGGGGGGGGCTGAAGCTTTCTTT
>TRBJ2-5|TRBV28|-|-
CASRDSGLQETQYF
TGTGCCAGCAGGGACAGCGGGCTCCAAGAGACCCAGTACTTC
>TRBJ2-3|TRBV5-1|few|-
CASSPPVVRAADTQYF
TGCGCCAGCAGCCCGCCAGTGGTGAGGGCGGCGGATACGCAGTATTTT
>TRBJ2-7|TRBV20-1|-|TRBD2
CSAPASGSSYEQYF
TGCAGTGCCCCTGCTAGCGGGAGCTCCTACGAGCAGTACTTC
>TRBJ2-5|TRBV20-1|-|-
CSAPPGRETQYF
TGCAGTGCTCCCCCAGGGCGAGAGACCCAGTACTTC
>TRBJ2-7|TRBV7-9|many|TRBD2
CASSLSSGRALYEQYF
TGTGCCAGCAGCCTCTCTAGCGGGAGGGCCCTCTACGAGCAGTACTTC
>TRBJ1-1|TRBV7-2|-|-
CASSLGWGTEVFF
TGCGCCAGCAGCTTAGGATGGGGAACTGAAGTTTTCTTT
>TRBJ2-7|TRBV4-2|many|TRBD2
CASSPRGSGSEQYF
TGTGCCAGCAGCCCCCGGGGTAGCGGGAGCGAGCAGTACTTC
>TRBJ1-1|TRBV29-1|many|TRBD1
CSVTQGTNTEAFF
TGCAGCGTTACACAGGGGACAAACACTGAAGCTTTCTTT
>TRBJ2-5|TRBV20-1|-|-
CSARVMEGLETQYF
TGCAGTGCTAGAGTGATGGAGGGATTGGAGACCCAGTACTTC
>TRBJ2-2|TRBV12-3/TRBV12-4|many|-
CASSWGRSAGNTGELFF
TGTGCCAGCAGTTGGGGGAGATCAGCAGGGAACACCGGGGAGCTGTTTTTT
>TRBJ1-5|TRBV7-2|many|-
CASSLVWGGQQPQHF
TGTGCCAGCAGCTTAGTATGGGGGGGCCAACAGCCCCAGCATTTT
>TRBJ2-5|TRBV13|many|TRBD2
CASSLAGGRVGETQYF
TGTGCCAGCAGCCTAGCGGGAGGAAGGGTCGGGGAGACCCAGTACTTC
>TRBJ1-2|TRBV4-2|many|TRBD1
CASSHVTGGNYGYTF
TGTGCCAGCAGCCATGTGACAGGGGGCAACTATGGCTACACCTTC
>TRBJ2-7|TRBV29-1|-|-
CSVELGTYEQYF
TGCAGCGTTGAATTGGGAACCTACGAGCAGTACTTC
>TRBJ1-3|TRBV10-3|medium-sized|-
CAITESQSSGNTIYF
TGTGCCATCACCGAAAGCCAGTCATCTGGAAACACCATATATTTT
>TRBJ2-5|TRBV20-1|-|-
CSARDPLGSGTQYF
TGCAGTGCTAGAGACCCACTTGGATCGGGGACCCAGTACTTC
>TRBJ2-7|TRBV24-1|-|TRBD2
CAINTTGTSGRSYEQYF
TGTGCCATCAATACCACCGGGACTAGCGGGAGGTCCTACGAGCAGTACTTC